This T cell receptor beta chain was sequenced in a study of T cells in Graves' hyperthyroidism and ophthalmopathy. CDR3 length: 15 amino acids. Germline assignment: CDR1 ENHRY and CDR2 SYGVKD. Between the trimmed V and J ends, which lost 2 bases and 6 bases, there was a span of 14 bases. Amplified TCR beta CDR3 regions came from RNA transcripts. HTBI primers drove first-round RT-PCR of the TCR CDR3. TCRdb processed the multiplex PCR reads anew with MiXCR; each CDR3 protein has one entry. The data contain around 620,000 distinct CDR3 sequences, about 45% of them singletons. The sequence derives from an adult woman with Graves' disease, either hyperthyroidism or ophthalmopathy (not recorded which). The genes are TRBV10-3 and TRBJ1-5, with TRBD1 as a possible D gene (6 bases). The sample was peripheral blood or thyroid tissue (not recorded which). For the CDR3, the DNA is TGTGCCATCAGTGAGGGAGGGGGTGGCCCTCAGCCCCAGCATTTT. Amino acids: CAISEGGGGPQPQHF.